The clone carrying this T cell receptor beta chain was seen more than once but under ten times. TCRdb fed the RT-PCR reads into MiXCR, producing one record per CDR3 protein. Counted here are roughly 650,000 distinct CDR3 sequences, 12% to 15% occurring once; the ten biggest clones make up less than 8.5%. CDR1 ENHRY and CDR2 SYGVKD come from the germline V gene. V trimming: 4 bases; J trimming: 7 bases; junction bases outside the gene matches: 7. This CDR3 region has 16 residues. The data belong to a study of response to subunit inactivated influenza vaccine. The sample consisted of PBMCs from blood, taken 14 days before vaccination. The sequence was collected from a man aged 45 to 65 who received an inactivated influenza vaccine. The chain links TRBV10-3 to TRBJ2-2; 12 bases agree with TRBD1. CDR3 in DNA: TGTGCCATCAGTGCCGCCGGGACAGGGGGCTTCGGGGAGCTGTTTTTT. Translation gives CAISAAGTGGFGELFF.